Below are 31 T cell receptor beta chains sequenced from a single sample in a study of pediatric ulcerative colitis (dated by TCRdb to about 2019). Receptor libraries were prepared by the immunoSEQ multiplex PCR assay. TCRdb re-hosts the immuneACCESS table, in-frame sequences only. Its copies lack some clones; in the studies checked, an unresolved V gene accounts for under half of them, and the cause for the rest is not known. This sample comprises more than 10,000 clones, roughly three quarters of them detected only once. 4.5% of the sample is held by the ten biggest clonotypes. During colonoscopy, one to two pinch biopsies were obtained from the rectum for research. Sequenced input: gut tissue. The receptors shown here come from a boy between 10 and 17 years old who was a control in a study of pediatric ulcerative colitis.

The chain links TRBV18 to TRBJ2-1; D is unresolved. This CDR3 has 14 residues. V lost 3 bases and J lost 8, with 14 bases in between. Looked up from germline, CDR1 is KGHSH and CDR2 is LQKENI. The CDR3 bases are TGTGCCAGCTCACCCCGCCTTCTTGAGGATGAGCAGTTCTTC. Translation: CASSPRLLEDEQFF.

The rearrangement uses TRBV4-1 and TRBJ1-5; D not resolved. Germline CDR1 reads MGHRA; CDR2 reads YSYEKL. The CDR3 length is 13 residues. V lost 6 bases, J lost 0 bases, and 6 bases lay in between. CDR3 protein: CASSKGSNQPQHF. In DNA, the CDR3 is TGCGCCAGCAGTAAGGGTAGCAATCAGCCCCAGCATTTT.

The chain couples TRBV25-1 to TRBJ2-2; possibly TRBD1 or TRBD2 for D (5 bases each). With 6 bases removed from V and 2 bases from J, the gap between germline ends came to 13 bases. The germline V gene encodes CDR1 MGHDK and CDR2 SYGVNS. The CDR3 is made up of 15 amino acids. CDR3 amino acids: CASSPGTDNTGELFF. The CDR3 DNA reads TGTGCCAGCAGCCCTGGGACGGATAACACCGGGGAGCTGTTTTTT.

The CDR3 bases are TGTGCCAGCAGCGGGCCTCTTGCCTACGAGCAGTACTTC. Its translation: CASSGPLAYEQYF. The chain links TRBV9 to TRBJ2-7; D is ambiguous. Trimming removed 3 bases from V and 2 bases from J, with 9 bases in between. The CDR3 covers 13 residues. In germline, CDR1 is SGDLS, CDR2 YYNGEE.

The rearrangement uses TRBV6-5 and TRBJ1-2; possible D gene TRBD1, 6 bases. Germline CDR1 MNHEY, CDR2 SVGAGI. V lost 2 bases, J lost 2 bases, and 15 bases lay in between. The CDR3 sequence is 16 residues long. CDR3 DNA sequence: TGTGCCAGCAGTTACAGGGGTACAGGGATCAACTATGGCTACACCTTC. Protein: CASSYRGTGINYGYTF.

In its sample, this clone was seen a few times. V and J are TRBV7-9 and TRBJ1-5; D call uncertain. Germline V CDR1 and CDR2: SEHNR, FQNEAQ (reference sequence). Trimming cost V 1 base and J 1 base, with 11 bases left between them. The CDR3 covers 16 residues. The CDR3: CASSLVLAESNQPQHF. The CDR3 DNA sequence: TGTGCCAGCAGCTTAGTTCTGGCCGAGAGCAATCAGCCCCAGCATTTT.

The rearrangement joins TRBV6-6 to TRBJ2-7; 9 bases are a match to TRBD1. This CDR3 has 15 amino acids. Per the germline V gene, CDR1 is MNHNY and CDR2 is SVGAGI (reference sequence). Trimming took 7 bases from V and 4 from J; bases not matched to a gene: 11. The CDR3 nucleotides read TGTGCCAGCACCCCACAACAGGGGGCCGGGTACGAGCAGTACGTC. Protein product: CASTPQQGAGYEQYV.

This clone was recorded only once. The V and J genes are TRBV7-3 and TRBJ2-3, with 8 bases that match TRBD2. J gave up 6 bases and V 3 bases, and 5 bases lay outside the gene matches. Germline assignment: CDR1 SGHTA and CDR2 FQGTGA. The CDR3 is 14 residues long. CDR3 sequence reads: CASSFSGKGDTQYF. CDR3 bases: TGTGCCAGCAGCTTTAGCGGGAAGGGGGATACGCAGTATTTT.

The CDR3: CASSFIIRANSYEQYF. DNA for the CDR3: TGCGCCAGCAGCTTCATTATTCGGGCCAATTCCTACGAGCAGTACTTC. V usage is TRBV5-1 and J usage is TRBJ2-7; D is undetermined. V was trimmed by 2 bases and J by 1 base, leaving 16 bases between them. There are 16 residues in the CDR3. Germline V gives CDR1 SGHRS, CDR2 YFSETQ.

The CDR3 loop is CASSPGLYGEKLFF. The CDR3 DNA reads TGCGCCAGCAGCCCGGGACTGTACGGTGAAAAACTGTTTTTT. V gene TRBV5-1 combines with J gene TRBJ1-4, with TRBD1 as a possible D gene (5 bases). This CDR3 spans 14 amino acids. V was cut by 4 bases and J by 7 bases, with 14 bases left in between. Germline V CDR1 and CDR2: SGHRS, YFSETQ.

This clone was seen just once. CDR3 amino acids: CASSPVAGVPYNEQFF. The CDR3 DNA reads as TGCGCCAGCAGCCCGGTAGCGGGAGTCCCCTACAATGAGCAGTTCTTC. The chain joins TRBV5-1 to TRBJ2-1, with 9 positions matching TRBD2. The germline V gene has CDR1 SGHRS and CDR2 YFSETQ. The CDR3 runs 16 residues. J was trimmed by 2 bases and V by 4 bases; bases with no gene match: 7.

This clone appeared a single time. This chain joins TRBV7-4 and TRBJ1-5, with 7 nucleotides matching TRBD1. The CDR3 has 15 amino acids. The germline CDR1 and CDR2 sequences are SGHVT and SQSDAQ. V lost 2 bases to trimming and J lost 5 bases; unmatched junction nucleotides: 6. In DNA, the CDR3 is TGTGCCAGCAGCTTATGTCGGGACAGATATCAGCCCCAGCATTTT. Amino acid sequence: CASSLCRDRYQPQHF.

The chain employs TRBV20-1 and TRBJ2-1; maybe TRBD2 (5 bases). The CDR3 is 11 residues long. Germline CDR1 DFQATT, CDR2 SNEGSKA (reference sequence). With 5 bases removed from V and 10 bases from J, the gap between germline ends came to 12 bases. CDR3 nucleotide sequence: TGCAGTGCTGGAGGAATGGGGGAGCAGTTCTTC. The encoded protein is CSAGGMGEQFF.

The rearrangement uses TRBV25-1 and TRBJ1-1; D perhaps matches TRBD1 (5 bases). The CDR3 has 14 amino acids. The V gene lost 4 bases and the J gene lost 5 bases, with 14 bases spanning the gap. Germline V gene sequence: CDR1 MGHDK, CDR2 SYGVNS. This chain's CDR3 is CASSVGGIRTEAFF. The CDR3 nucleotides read TGTGCCAGCAGTGTGGGGGGGATAAGGACTGAAGCTTTCTTT.

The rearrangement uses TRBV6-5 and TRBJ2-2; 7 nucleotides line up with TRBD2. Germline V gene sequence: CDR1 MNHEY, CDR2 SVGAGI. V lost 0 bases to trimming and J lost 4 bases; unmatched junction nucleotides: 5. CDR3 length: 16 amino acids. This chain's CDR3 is CASSYSRGRGTGELFF. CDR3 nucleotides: TGTGCCAGCAGTTACTCGAGAGGGAGGGGCACCGGGGAGCTGTTTTTT.

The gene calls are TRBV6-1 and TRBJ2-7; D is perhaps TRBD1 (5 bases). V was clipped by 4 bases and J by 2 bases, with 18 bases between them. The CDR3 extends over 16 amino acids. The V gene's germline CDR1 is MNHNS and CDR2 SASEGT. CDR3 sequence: CASSASGTGLPYEQYV. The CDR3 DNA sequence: TGTGCCAGCAGTGCCTCCGGAACAGGTCTTCCCTACGAGCAGTACGTC.

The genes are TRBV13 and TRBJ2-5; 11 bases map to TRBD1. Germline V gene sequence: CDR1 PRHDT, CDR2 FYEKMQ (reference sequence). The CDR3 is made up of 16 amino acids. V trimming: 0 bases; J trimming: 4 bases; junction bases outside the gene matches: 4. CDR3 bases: TGTGCCAGCAGCTTAGGAGGACAGGGGGCAGGAGAGACCCAGTACTTC. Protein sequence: CASSLGGQGAGETQYF.

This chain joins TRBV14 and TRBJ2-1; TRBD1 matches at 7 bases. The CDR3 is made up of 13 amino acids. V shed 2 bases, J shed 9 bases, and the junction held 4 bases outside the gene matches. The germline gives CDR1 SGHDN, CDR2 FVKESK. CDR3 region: CASSQNRGFEQFF. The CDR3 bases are TGTGCCAGCAGCCAAAACAGGGGTTTTGAGCAGTTCTTC.

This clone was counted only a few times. In DNA form, the CDR3 reads TGTGCCAGCAGTCCTCGATGGGCTAGCGCTCCCTACAATGAGCAGTTCTTC. This encodes CASSPRWASAPYNEQFF. The chain has TRBV27 and TRBJ2-1; TRBD2 is a possible D gene (6 bases). Trimming removed 5 bases from V and 2 bases from J, with 19 bases in between. The CDR3 is 17 residues long. Germline V gives CDR1 MNHEY, CDR2 SMNVEV (reference sequence).

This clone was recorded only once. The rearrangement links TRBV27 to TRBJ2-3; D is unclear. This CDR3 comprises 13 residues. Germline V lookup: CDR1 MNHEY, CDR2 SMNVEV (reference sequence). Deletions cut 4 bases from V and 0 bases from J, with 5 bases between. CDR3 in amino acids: CASSYTSTDTQYF. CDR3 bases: TGTGCCAGCAGTTATACAAGCACAGATACGCAGTATTTT.

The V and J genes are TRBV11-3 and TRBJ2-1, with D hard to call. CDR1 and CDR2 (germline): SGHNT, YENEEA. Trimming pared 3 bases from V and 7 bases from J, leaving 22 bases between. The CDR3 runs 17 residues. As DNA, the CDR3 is TGTGCCAGCAGCTTGGGCGGCACACCTAGATCGGGTAATGAGCAGTTCTTC. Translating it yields CASSLGGTPRSGNEQFF.

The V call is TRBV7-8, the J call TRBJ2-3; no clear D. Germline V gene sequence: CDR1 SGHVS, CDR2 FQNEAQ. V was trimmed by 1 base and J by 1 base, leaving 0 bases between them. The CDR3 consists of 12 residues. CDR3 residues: CASSLGTDTQYF. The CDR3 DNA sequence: TGTGCCAGCAGCTTAGGCACAGATACGCAGTATTTT. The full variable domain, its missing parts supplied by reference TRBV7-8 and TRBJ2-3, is GAGVSQSPRYKVAKRGQDVALRCDPISGHVSLFWYQQALGQGPEFLTYFQNEAQLDKSGLPSDRFFAERPEGSVSTLKIQRTQQEDSAVYLCASSLGTDTQYFGPGTRLTVL.

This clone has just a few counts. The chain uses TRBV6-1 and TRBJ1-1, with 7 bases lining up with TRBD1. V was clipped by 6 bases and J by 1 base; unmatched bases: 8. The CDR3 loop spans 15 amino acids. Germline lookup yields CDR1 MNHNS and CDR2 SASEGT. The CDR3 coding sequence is TGTGCCAGCAGAGACGAGGGACAGACGAACACTGAAGCTTTCTTT. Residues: CASRDEGQTNTEAFF.

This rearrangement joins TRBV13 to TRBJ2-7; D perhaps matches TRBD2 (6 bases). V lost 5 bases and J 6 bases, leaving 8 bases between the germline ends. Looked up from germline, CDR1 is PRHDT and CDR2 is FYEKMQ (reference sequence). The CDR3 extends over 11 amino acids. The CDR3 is CASSQAGEQYF. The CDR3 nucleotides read TGTGCCAGCAGCCAAGCGGGCGAGCAGTACTTC. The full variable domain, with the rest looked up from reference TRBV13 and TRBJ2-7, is AAGVIQSPRHLIKEKRETATLKCYPIPRHDTVYWYQQGPGQDPQFLISFYEKMQSDKGSIPDRFSAQQFSDYHSELNMSSLELGDSALYFCASSQAGEQYFGPGTRLTVT.

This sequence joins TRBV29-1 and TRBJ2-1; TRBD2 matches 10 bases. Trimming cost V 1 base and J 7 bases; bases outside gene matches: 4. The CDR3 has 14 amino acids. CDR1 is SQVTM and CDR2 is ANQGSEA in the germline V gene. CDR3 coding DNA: TGCAGCGTTGAAGGGACTAGCGGTTCGAATGAGCAGTTCTTC. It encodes CSVEGTSGSNEQFF.

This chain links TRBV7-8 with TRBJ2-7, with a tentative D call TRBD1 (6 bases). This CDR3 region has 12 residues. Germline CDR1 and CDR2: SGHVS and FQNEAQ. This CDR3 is CASSLDRVFLEV. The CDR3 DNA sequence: TGTGCCAGCAGCTTAGACAGGGTTTTTCTGGAAGTC.

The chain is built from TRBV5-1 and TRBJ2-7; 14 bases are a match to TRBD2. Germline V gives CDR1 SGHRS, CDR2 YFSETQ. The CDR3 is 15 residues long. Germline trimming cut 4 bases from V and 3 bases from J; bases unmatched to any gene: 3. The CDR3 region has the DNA TGCGCCAGCAGCGCGGGACTAGCGGGAGTCTACGAGCAGTACTTC. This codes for CASSAGLAGVYEQYF.

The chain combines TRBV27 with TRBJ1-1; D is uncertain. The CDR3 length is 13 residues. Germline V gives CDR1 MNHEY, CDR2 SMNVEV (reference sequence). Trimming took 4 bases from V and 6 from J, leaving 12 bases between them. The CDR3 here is CASSSPRAAEAFF. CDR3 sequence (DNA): TGTGCCAGCAGTTCCCCGCGTGCTGCTGAAGCTTTCTTT.

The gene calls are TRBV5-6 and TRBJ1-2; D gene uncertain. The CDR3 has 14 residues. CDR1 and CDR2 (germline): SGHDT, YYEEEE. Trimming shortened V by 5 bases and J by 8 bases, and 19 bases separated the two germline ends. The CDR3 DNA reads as TGTGCCAGCAGTAGTCTAAATAGAGTGGGCGGCTACACCTTC. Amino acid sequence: CASSSLNRVGGYTF.

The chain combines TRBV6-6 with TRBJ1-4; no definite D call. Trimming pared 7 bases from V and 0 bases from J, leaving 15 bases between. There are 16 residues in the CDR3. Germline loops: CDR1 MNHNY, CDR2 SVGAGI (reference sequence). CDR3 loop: CASISSAEATNEKLFF. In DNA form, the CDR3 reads TGTGCCAGCATTAGCTCGGCAGAGGCAACTAATGAAAAACTGTTTTTT.

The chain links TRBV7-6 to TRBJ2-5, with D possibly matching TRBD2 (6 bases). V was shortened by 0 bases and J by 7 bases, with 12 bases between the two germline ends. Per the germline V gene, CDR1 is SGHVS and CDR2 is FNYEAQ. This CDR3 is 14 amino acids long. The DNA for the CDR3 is TGTGCCAGCAGCTTAGCGACTAGAATGAGGACCCAGTACTTC. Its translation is CASSLATRMRTQYF.